The 28 T cell receptor beta chains in this list originate from one sample, sequenced in a study of radiotherapy plus CTLA-4 blockade in lung cancer. Method: immunoSEQ multiplex PCR; TCRdb's copy keeps in-frame clones and lacks some. The profile shows tens of thousands of clones, 77% of them singletons. Source: peripheral blood, taken from a patient treated with radiotherapy plus ipilimumab. The receptors derive from a human donor with non-small cell lung cancer who had a partial response to radiotherapy plus ipilimumab.

The V gene is TRBV6-5, the J gene TRBJ1-1; D is perhaps TRBD1 (5 bases). The CDR3 runs 16 residues. Deletions cut 4 bases from V and 0 bases from J, with 15 bases between. Germline CDR1 reads MNHEY; CDR2 reads SVGAGI. CDR3 sequence reads: CASSWDRTRLNTEAFF. The CDR3 nucleotides read TGTGCCAGCAGTTGGGATCGGACACGGCTGAACACTGAAGCTTTCTTT.

Only a few counts were recorded for this clone. The chain joins TRBV19 to TRBJ2-2; no firm D call. CDR1 is LNHDA, CDR2 SQIVND, per germline (reference sequence). V gave up 1 base and J gave up 6 bases, with 6 bases separating them. The CDR3 consists of 13 residues. CDR3 in DNA: TGTGCCAGTAGTATAGTCGGGTCCGGGGAGCTGTTTTTT. It is translated as CASSIVGSGELFF. The full variable domain, in which reference TRBV19 and TRBJ2-2 provide the parts outside the CDR3, is DGGITQSPKYLFRKEGQNVTLSCEQNLNHDAMYWYRQDPGQGLRLIYYSQIVNDFQKGDIAEGYSVSREKKESFPLTVTSAQKNPTAFYLCASSIVGSGELFFGEGSRLTVL.

This clone was counted only a few times. V gene TRBV7-3 combines with J gene TRBJ2-1, with D perhaps TRBD2 (6 bases). This CDR3 has 15 amino acids. Trimming took 3 bases from V and 0 from J, leaving 9 bases between them. The V gene's germline CDR1 is SGHTA and CDR2 FQGTGA. The CDR3 sequence is CASSFSGSSYNEQFF. CDR3 coding DNA: TGTGCCAGCAGCTTTAGCGGAAGCTCCTACAATGAGCAGTTCTTC. Complete variable domain (other parts from reference TRBV7-3 and TRBJ2-1): GAGVSQTPSNKVTEKGKYVELRCDPISGHTALYWYRQSLGQGPEFLIYFQGTGAADDSGLPNDRFFAVRPEGSVSTLKIQRTERGDSAVYLCASSFSGSSYNEQFFGPGTRLTVL.

V and J are TRBV6-6 and TRBJ1-4; D is unresolved. CDR1 and CDR2 (germline): MNHNY, SVGAGI (reference sequence). Between the trimmed V and J ends, which lost 0 bases and 8 bases, there was a span of 13 bases. The length of the CDR3 is 15 residues. CDR3 sequence reads: CASSYSEIGSEKLFF. CDR3 bases: TGTGCCAGCAGTTACTCGGAGATCGGGAGCGAAAAACTGTTTTTT.

This clone was seen only once. The V call is TRBV5-4, the J call TRBJ2-7, with no clear D. The V end was cut by 2 bases, the J end by 2 bases, with 8 bases between. This CDR3 is built from 13 residues. CDR1 is SGHNT and CDR2 is YYREEE in the germline V gene (reference sequence). The CDR3 bases are TGTGCCAGCAGCTTCGAGTTGACCTACGAGCAGTACTTC. Protein: CASSFELTYEQYF.

V gene TRBV27 combines with J gene TRBJ1-3, with 7 bases that match TRBD1. The CDR3 consists of 15 residues. J gave up 4 bases and V 3 bases, and 6 bases lay outside the gene matches. The germline gives CDR1 MNHEY, CDR2 SMNVEV (reference sequence). In DNA form, the CDR3 reads TGTGCCAGCAGTTTGCTTGGGACAGAAGGAAACACCATATATTTT. Translated, it gives CASSLLGTEGNTIYF.

The chain has TRBV7-3 and TRBJ2-1, with 8 bases aligning to TRBD2. V lost 5 bases to trimming and J lost 4 bases; unmatched junction nucleotides: 7. From germline, CDR1 is SGHTA and CDR2 FQGTGA. The CDR3 extends over 15 amino acids. CDR3 sequence (DNA): TGTGCCAGCAGCCAATTCGCGGGGGGTTACAATGAGCAGTTCTTC. This translates into CASSQFAGGYNEQFF. Complete variable domain (other parts from reference TRBV7-3 and TRBJ2-1): GAGVSQTPSNKVTEKGKYVELRCDPISGHTALYWYRQSLGQGPEFLIYFQGTGAADDSGLPNDRFFAVRPEGSVSTLKIQRTERGDSAVYLCASSQFAGGYNEQFFGPGTRLTVL.

The chain links TRBV6-5 to TRBJ1-2, with D perhaps TRBD1 (5 bases). The CDR3 covers 15 residues. From germline, CDR1 is MNHEY and CDR2 SVGAGI. V was trimmed by 2 bases and J by 2 bases, leaving 12 bases between them. CDR3 DNA: TGTGCCAGCAGTTACGAGCGGGGGGTGAACTATGGCTACACCTTC. Amino acid sequence: CASSYERGVNYGYTF.

J is TRBJ2-5 and V is TRBV5-4, with 10 bases identical to TRBD2. Germline trimming cut 4 bases from V and 9 bases from J; bases unmatched to any gene: 9. CDR1 and CDR2 from the germline V gene are SGHNT and YYREEE (reference sequence). The CDR3 covers 14 residues. CDR3 DNA: TGTGCCAGCAGCGTAAGGACTAGCGGTGGGGCCCAGTACTTC. Protein sequence: CASSVRTSGGAQYF.

On this clone itself: Other DNA sequences of this sample code for an identical CDR3. The V call is TRBV29-1, the J call TRBJ1-1; D perhaps matches TRBD1 (5 bases). This CDR3 is built from 13 residues. Per the germline V gene, CDR1 is SQVTM and CDR2 is ANQGSEA. Trimming took 4 bases from V and 0 from J, leaving 9 bases between them. The CDR3: CSVGGGMNTEAFF. CDR3 sequence (DNA): TGCAGCGTTGGGGGCGGAATGAACACTGAAGCTTTCTTT.

CDR3 loop: CAIARQDDQPQHF. CDR3 in DNA: TGTGCCATCGCCCGACAGGATGACCAGCCCCAGCATTTT. The V gene is TRBV10-3, the J gene TRBJ1-5; possible D gene TRBD1, 6 bases. V shed 8 bases and J shed 7 bases, with 15 bases lying between them. This CDR3 contains 13 residues. CDR1 ENHRY and CDR2 SYGVKD come from the germline V gene.

The chain employs TRBV29-1 and TRBJ2-5; D possibly corresponds to TRBD2 (5 bases). V gave up 8 bases and J gave up 5 bases, with 15 bases separating them. Germline values: CDR1 SQVTM, CDR2 ANQGSEA. This CDR3 is built from 12 residues. CDR3 nucleotide sequence: TGCAGCACTACTAAACCGGGGGAGACCCAGTACTTC. It specifies CSTTKPGETQYF.

This chain joins TRBV5-4 and TRBJ2-1; 9 bases agree with TRBD2. Losses at the gene ends were 2 bases for V and 6 bases for J; bases not matched to a gene: 6. Germline values: CDR1 SGHNT, CDR2 YYREEE (reference sequence). This CDR3 spans 15 amino acids. Here the CDR3 DNA reads TGTGCCAGCAGCTTACCCGGGACTAGCAGCAATGAGCAGTTCTTC. This encodes CASSLPGTSSNEQFF. Based on the CDR3 plus reference TRBV5-4 and TRBJ2-1, the full variable domain is ETGVTQSPTHLIKTRGQQVTLRCSSQSGHNTVSWYQQALGQGPQFIFQYYREEENGRGNFPPRFSGLQFPNYSSELNVNALELDDSALYLCASSLPGTSSNEQFFGPGTRLTVL.

The chain couples TRBV14 to TRBJ2-1; 8 nucleotides align to TRBD2. The germline CDR1 and CDR2 sequences are SGHDN and FVKESK. This CDR3 comprises 13 residues. The ends lost 4 bases at V and 13 bases at J; junction bases unmatched: 9. CDR3 DNA: TGTGCCAGCAGCCCCGGACTAGCTCTAGGACAGTTCTTC. Protein product: CASSPGLALGQFF.

The genes are TRBV19 and TRBJ2-5; TRBD2 agrees at 7 bases. The J call is in doubt because the DNA end fits TRBJ2-7 better. Germline V lookup: CDR1 LNHDA, CDR2 SQIVND (reference sequence). This CDR3 comprises 14 residues. CDR3 sequence: CASSSSGTDYEQYF. CDR3 in DNA: TGTGCCAGTAGTTCCAGCGGGACCGACTACGAGCAGTACTTC.

This clone was observed a few times. This chain uses TRBV29-1 with TRBJ2-7, with 9 bases aligning to TRBD1. This CDR3 has 13 amino acids. In germline, CDR1 is SQVTM, CDR2 ANQGSEA. With 6 bases clipped from V and 4 bases from J, the junction kept 7 bases outside the gene matches. The CDR3, as DNA: TGCAGCGTAATCGGGACAGGGTTATACGAGCAGTACTTC. Protein: CSVIGTGLYEQYF.

This clone was detected only a few times. The chain employs TRBV4-1 and TRBJ2-1; 7 nucleotides match TRBD1. From germline, CDR1 is MGHRA and CDR2 YSYEKL. The V segment lost 4 bases and the J segment 4 bases; nucleotides outside the gene matches: 10. The length of the CDR3 is 16 residues. CDR3 in DNA: TGCGCCAGCAGCCCTCAACCGACAGGGAGTTACAATGAGCAGTTCTTC. Translated: CASSPQPTGSYNEQFF.

As concerns this clone: At one of its ends the junction is not consistent with the germline gene, which may arise from a read error. V is TRBV7-2 and J is TRBJ2-3, with TRBD2 matching 14 bases. CDR1 SGHTA and CDR2 FQGNSA come from the germline V gene. CDR3 size: 19 residues. The DNA for the CDR3 is TGTGCCAGCAGTTTAGAGGGCCTAGGACTAGCGGGGGGAACAGATACGCAGTATTTT. Protein product: CASSLEGLGLAGGTDTQYF.

The V gene is TRBV5-4, the J gene TRBJ2-5; TRBD1 agrees at 9 bases. This CDR3 is built from 13 residues. Germline V CDR1 and CDR2: SGHNT, YYREEE (reference sequence). Trimming removed 5 bases from V and 6 bases from J; junction bases left unmatched: 5. This CDR3 is CASSTGGAQTQYF. CDR3 coding DNA: TGTGCCAGCAGTACAGGGGGCGCTCAGACCCAGTACTTC.

The V call is TRBV9, the J call TRBJ2-1; D is ambiguous. Trimming took off 0 bases at V and 8 bases at J, with 9 bases between the two ends. CDR1 and CDR2 from the germline V gene are SGDLS and YYNGEE. This CDR3 has 13 residues. CDR3 DNA sequence: TGTGCCAGCAGCGTAGACGGGTTTGATGAGCAGTTCTTC. Translation gives CASSVDGFDEQFF.

The chain couples TRBV11-2 to TRBJ2-7; a possible D gene is TRBD1 (5 bases). The length of the CDR3 is 13 residues. Trimming cost V 2 bases and J 5 bases, with 10 bases left between them. From germline, CDR1 is SGHAT and CDR2 FQNNGV. CDR3 in amino acids: CASSLIRVDEQYF. CDR3 nucleotide sequence: TGTGCCAGCAGCTTAATCAGGGTCGACGAGCAGTACTTC. The whole variable domain, filled in from reference TRBV11-2 and TRBJ2-7, reads EAGVAQSPRYKIIEKRQSVAFWCNPISGHATLYWYQQILGQGPKLLIQFQNNGVVDDSQLPKDRFSAERLKGVDSTLKIQPAKLEDSAVYLCASSLIRVDEQYFGPGTRLTVT.

The J gene is TRBJ2-1, the V gene TRBV19; 9 bases line up with TRBD1. Germline assignment: CDR1 LNHDA and CDR2 SQIVND (reference sequence). CDR3 length equals 16 residues. After removal of 5 bases from V and 6 bases from J, the junction contained 11 bases not matched to a gene. CDR3 DNA: TGTGCCAGTAGTGAGGACAGGGGAGGTTTTCGCAATGAGCAGTTCTTC. Translated: CASSEDRGGFRNEQFF.

The chain uses TRBV4-2 and TRBJ2-7, with 8 bases matching TRBD1. This CDR3 spans 13 amino acids. The germline V gene encodes CDR1 LGHNA and CDR2 YNFKEQ. V shed 6 bases, J shed 6 bases, and the junction held 7 bases outside the gene matches. The CDR3 is CASSLTGAGEQYF. CDR3 bases: TGTGCCAGCAGTCTGACAGGGGCCGGCGAGCAGTACTTC.

The J gene is TRBJ1-5, the V gene TRBV29-1; 7 nucleotides line up with TRBD1. Trimming cost V 4 bases and J 0 bases; bases outside gene matches: 0. Germline-derived CDR1 and CDR2 are SQVTM and ANQGSEA. This CDR3 has 13 residues. The CDR3 loop is CSVGDSSNQPQHF. In DNA, the CDR3 is TGCAGCGTTGGGGACAGTAGCAATCAGCCCCAGCATTTT.

This clone was recorded once. One end of the junction does not line up with germline, which may come from a read error. The rearrangement uses TRBV18 and TRBJ2-7; the match to TRBD1 covers 8 bases. This CDR3 has 14 amino acids. Germline lookup yields CDR1 KGHSH and CDR2 LQKENI. CDR3 sequence (DNA): TGTGCCAGCCCACCAGGACAGGGCCTGGGCGAGCAGTACTTC. It translates to CASPPGQGLGEQYF.

This clone was counted once. The gene calls are TRBV9 and TRBJ1-3; 8 nucleotides match TRBD1. CDR3 size: 15 residues. Trimming cost V 3 bases and J 4 bases; bases outside gene matches: 6. CDR1 and CDR2 (germline): SGDLS, YYNGEE. This chain's CDR3 is CASSAATGAGNTIYF. DNA of the CDR3: TGTGCCAGCAGCGCCGCGACAGGGGCGGGAAACACCATATATTTT.

This clone was counted only a few times. The rearrangement joins TRBV29-1 to TRBJ2-5, with 7 bases identical to TRBD1. The germline V gene encodes CDR1 SQVTM and CDR2 ANQGSEA. With 6 bases clipped from V and 5 bases from J, the junction kept 6 bases outside the gene matches. This CDR3 is 12 amino acids long. In DNA, the CDR3 is TGCAGCGTGGGTACAGGGGTGGAGACCCAGTACTTC. Translated: CSVGTGVETQYF. Together with reference TRBV29-1 and TRBJ2-5, the CDR3 gives the full variable domain: SAVISQKPSRDICQRGTSLTIQCQVDSQVTMMFWYRQQPGQSLTLIATANQGSEATYESGFVIDKFPISRPNLTFSTLTVSNMSPEDSSIYLCSVGTGVETQYFGPGTRLLVL.

V is TRBV19 and J is TRBJ2-3, with D hard to call. CDR1 and CDR2 (germline): LNHDA, SQIVND (reference sequence). This CDR3 is 14 amino acids long. V gave up 2 bases and J gave up 0 bases, with 6 bases separating them. CDR3 loop: CASSISRSTDTQYF. Written as DNA, the CDR3 is TGTGCCAGTAGTATATCCAGAAGCACAGATACGCAGTATTTT. The full variable domain, completed using reference TRBV19 and TRBJ2-3, is DGGITQSPKYLFRKEGQNVTLSCEQNLNHDAMYWYRQDPGQGLRLIYYSQIVNDFQKGDIAEGYSVSREKKESFPLTVTSAQKNPTAFYLCASSISRSTDTQYFGPGTRLTVL.